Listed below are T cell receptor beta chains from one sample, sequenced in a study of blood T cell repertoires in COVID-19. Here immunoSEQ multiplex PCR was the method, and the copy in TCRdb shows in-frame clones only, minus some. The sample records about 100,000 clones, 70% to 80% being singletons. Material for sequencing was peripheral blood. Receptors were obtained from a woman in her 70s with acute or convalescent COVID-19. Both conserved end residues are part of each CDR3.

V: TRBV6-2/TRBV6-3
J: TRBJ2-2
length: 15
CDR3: CASSFGGTNTGELFF

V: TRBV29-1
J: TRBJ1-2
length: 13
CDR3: CSSPGQGPYGYTF

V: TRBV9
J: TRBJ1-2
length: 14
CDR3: CASSVQGALNGYTF

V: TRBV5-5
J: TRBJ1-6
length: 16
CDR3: CASSLEQGVHGSPLHF

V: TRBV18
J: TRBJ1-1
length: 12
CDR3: CASSFQNTEAFF

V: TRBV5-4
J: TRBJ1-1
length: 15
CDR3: CASSLSVGGNTEAFF

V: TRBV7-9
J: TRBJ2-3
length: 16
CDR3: CASSRGTGGSTDTQYF

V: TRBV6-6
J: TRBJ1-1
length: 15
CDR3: CASRKWPTGGTEAFF

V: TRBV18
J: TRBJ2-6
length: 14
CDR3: CASSPEHGANVLTF

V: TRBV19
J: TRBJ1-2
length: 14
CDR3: CASSMDRGRFGYTF

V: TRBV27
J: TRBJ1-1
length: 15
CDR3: CASGFNGQGATEAFF

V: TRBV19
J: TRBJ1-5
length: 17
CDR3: CASSIPLTGVGNQPQHF

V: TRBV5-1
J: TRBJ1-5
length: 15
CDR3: CASSADGTGNQPQHF

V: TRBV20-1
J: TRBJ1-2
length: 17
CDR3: CSASRFGTGGSQAGYTF

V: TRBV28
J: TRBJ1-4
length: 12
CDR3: CASRTGDEKLFF

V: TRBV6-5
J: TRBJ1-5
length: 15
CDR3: CASSYYGPGDQPQHF

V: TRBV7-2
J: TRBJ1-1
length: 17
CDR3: CASSSPGQGVMATEAFF

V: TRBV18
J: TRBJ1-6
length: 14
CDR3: CASSPGTDNSPLHF

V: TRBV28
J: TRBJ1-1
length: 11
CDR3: CASSSYTEAFF

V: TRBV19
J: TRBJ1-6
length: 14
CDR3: CASSITGGQSPLHF

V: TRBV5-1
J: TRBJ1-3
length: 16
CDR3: CASGRQSLSSGNTIYF

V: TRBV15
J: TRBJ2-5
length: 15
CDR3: CATSRGTSGGETQYF

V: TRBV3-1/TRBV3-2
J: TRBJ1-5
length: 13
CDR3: CASSPGWDQPQHF

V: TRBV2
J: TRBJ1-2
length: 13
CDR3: CASSDRGNYGYTF

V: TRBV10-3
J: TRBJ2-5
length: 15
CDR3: CAIKYGGGPQETQYF

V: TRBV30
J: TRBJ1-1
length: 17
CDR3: CAWSAFGQGRMNTEAFF

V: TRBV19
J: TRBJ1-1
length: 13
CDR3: CASTWGPNTEAFF

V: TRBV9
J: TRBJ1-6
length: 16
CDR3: CASSDAVSSYNSPLHF

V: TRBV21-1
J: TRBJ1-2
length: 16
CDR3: CASSKVPAGGRRGYTF

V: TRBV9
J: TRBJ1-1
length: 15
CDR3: CASSAGGRENTEAFF

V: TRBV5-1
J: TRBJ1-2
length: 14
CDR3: CASSLDPGSNGYTF

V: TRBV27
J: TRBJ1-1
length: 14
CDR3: CASRNEQGASEAFF

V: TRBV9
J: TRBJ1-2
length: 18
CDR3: CASSVDGGEGQGKGGYTF

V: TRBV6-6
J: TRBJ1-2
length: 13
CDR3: CASSYTGNYGYTF

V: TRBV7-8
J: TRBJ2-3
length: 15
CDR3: CASSWDRGQTDTQYF

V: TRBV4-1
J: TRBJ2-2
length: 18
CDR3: CASSQERVAGGLHGELFF

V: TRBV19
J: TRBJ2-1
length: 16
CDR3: CASSTSRLARLDEQFF

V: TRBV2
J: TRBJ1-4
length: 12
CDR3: CASSDNKGGLFF

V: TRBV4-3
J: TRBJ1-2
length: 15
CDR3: CASSPSQDREYGYTF

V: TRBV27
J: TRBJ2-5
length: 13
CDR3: CASKGGQQETQYF

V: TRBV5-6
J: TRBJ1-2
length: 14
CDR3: CASSRTGGEVGYTF

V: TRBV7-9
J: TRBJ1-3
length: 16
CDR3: CASSSRTPSGGNTIYF

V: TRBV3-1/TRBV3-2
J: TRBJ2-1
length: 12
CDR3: CASSQRGNEQFF

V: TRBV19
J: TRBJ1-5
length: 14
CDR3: CASSIGRGNQPQHF

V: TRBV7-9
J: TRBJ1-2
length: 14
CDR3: CASSWDRGGYGYTF